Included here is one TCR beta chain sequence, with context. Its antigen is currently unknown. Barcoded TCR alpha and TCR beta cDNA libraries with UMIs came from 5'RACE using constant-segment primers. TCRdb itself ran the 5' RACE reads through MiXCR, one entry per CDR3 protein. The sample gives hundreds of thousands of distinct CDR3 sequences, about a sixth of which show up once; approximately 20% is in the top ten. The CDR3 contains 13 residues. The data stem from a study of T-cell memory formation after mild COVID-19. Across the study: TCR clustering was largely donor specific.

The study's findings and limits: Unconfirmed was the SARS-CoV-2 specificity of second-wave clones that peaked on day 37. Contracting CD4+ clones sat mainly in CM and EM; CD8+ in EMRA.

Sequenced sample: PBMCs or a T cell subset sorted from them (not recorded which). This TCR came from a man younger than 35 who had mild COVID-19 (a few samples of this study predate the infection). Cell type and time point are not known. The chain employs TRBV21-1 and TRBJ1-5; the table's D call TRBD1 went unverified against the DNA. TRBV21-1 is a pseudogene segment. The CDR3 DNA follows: TGTGCCAGCAGCGCCACAGGAAATCAGCCCCAGCATTTT. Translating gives CASSATGNQPQHF.